This TCR beta chain was captured by sequencing in a study of OX40 agonist ivuxolimab in advanced cancers. In germline, CDR1 is SGHRS, CDR2 YFSETQ. This CDR3 spans 15 amino acids. V dropped 3 bases and J dropped 0 bases, with 10 bases sitting between them. Sequenced by immunoSEQ multiplex PCR; TCRdb stores in-frame clones only, minus some. This sample has 60,000 to 95,000 clones, with roughly 90% found just once. The TCR was taken from an adult with an advanced solid tumor such as melanoma, head and neck, liver or kidney cancer. This sequence joins TRBV5-1 and TRBJ2-1; D may be TRBD1 (6 bases). This specimen consisted of CD4+ or CD8+ T cells sorted from blood, obtained in a trial of the OX40 agonist ivuxolimab. In DNA form, the CDR3 reads TGCGCCAGCAGCTCAGGACAGACCTCCTACAATGAGCAGTTCTTC. It is translated as CASSSGQTSYNEQFF. The variable domain in full, with the rest retrieved from reference TRBV5-1 and TRBJ2-1, is KAGVTQTPRYLIKTRGQQVTLSCSPISGHRSVSWYQQTPGQGLQFLFEYFSETQRNKGNFPGRFSGRQFSNSRSEMNVSTLELGDSALYLCASSSGQTSYNEQFFGPGTRLTVL.